The 26 T cell receptor beta chains below all came from one sample that was sequenced in a study of shared clonotypes between healthy human individuals. CD8 cells classed as naive were CD45RO-negative and positively selected for CCR7, excluding terminally differentiated effector memory CD45RA+ cells. Measured with immunoSEQ multiplex PCR; TCRdb has only the in-frame clones, and not every one. The sample carries fewer than 1 million clones, roughly 96% recorded once. The source material was naive CD8+ T cells sorted from blood. The origin of the receptors is a young man in good health.

The V call is TRBV28, the J call TRBJ2-1; 8 bases are shared with TRBD2. Germline assignment: CDR1 MDHEN and CDR2 SYDVKM. V was clipped by 3 bases and J by 2 bases; unmatched bases: 6. This CDR3 is built from 16 residues. CDR3 sequence reads: CASSFKVGRAYNEQFF. The CDR3, as DNA: TGTGCCAGCAGTTTTAAGGTCGGGAGGGCCTACAATGAGCAGTTCTTC.

The V and J genes are TRBV28 and TRBJ2-1, with a possible D match to TRBD1 (5 bases). Germline V lookup: CDR1 MDHEN, CDR2 SYDVKM. With 6 bases removed from V and 4 bases from J, the gap between germline ends came to 13 bases. The CDR3 length is 14 residues. The CDR3 DNA sequence: TGTGCCAGCAGACCTACAGGAGCATACAATGAGCAGTTCTTC. It is translated as CASRPTGAYNEQFF.

V gene TRBV27 combines with J gene TRBJ2-7, with 7 nucleotides matching TRBD2. From germline, CDR1 is MNHEY and CDR2 SMNVEV (reference sequence). The J segment lost 4 bases and the V segment lost 8 bases, leaving 2 bases of the junction unmatched. The length of the CDR3 is 11 residues. The CDR3 reads CASGTKYEQYF. The CDR3 DNA sequence: TGTGCCAGCGGGACTAAGTACGAGCAGTACTTC.

V usage is TRBV11-2 and J usage is TRBJ2-7, with unresolved D. The length of the CDR3 is 18 residues. Trimming removed 0 bases from V and 2 bases from J, with 20 bases in between. Germline assignment: CDR1 SGHAT and CDR2 FQNNGV. This CDR3 is CASSLDLVSRPFAYEQYF. For the CDR3, the DNA is TGTGCCAGCAGCTTAGATCTTGTTAGCAGGCCCTTTGCCTACGAGCAGTACTTC. Variable domain in full (rest from reference TRBV11-2 and TRBJ2-7): EAGVAQSPRYKIIEKRQSVAFWCNPISGHATLYWYQQILGQGPKLLIQFQNNGVVDDSQLPKDRFSAERLKGVDSTLKIQPAKLEDSAVYLCASSLDLVSRPFAYEQYFGPGTRLTVT.

This chain uses TRBV27 with TRBJ1-1; D remains unclear. V gave up 5 bases and J gave up 0 bases, with 13 bases separating them. The V gene's germline CDR1 is MNHEY and CDR2 SMNVEV (reference sequence). The CDR3 is 15 amino acids. The CDR3: CASSPYKTMNTEAFF. The CDR3 nucleotides read TGTGCCAGCAGTCCCTACAAAACTATGAACACTGAAGCTTTCTTT.

This clone has a single count. The chain joins TRBV4-1 to TRBJ1-2; D may be TRBD1 (5 bases). V was trimmed by 1 base and J by 3 bases, leaving 18 bases between them. Germline V gives CDR1 MGHRA, CDR2 YSYEKL. This CDR3 has 17 residues. The CDR3 nucleotides are TGCGCCAGCAGCCAAGTTTCGAACCCGCGGGGCGACTATGGCTACACCTTC. Translation: CASSQVSNPRGDYGYTF.

The chain recombines TRBV7-9 with TRBJ2-5; D is unresolved. The CDR3 contains 15 residues. The V end was cut by 6 bases, the J end by 1 base, with 15 bases between. Germline V gene lookup returns CDR1 SEHNR and CDR2 FQNEAQ (reference sequence). The CDR3 sequence: CASSSTNKPQETQYF. The CDR3 DNA sequence: TGTGCCAGCAGTTCTACCAATAAACCCCAAGAGACCCAGTACTTC.

This chain connects TRBV19 to TRBJ1-1; D is possibly TRBD1 (5 bases). The V and J ends lost 5 bases and 1 base respectively, with 11 bases between them. The germline gives CDR1 LNHDA, CDR2 SQIVND (reference sequence). This CDR3 region has 14 residues. The CDR3: CASSWATGNTEAFF. In DNA, the CDR3 is TGTGCCAGTAGTTGGGCTACAGGGAACACTGAAGCTTTCTTT.

This chain connects TRBV7-9 to TRBJ2-1; the match to TRBD2 covers 7 bases. Germline assignment: CDR1 SEHNR and CDR2 FQNEAQ (reference sequence). The trim removed 5 bases at V and 7 bases at J, leaving 14 bases unmatched. This CDR3 contains 16 residues. The CDR3 loop is CASSQRLAGAGNEQFF. The CDR3 DNA reads TGTGCCAGCAGCCAAAGGCTGGCGGGAGCCGGGAATGAGCAGTTCTTC.

J is TRBJ2-7 and V is TRBV5-1; 8 bases are a match to TRBD1. V lost 4 bases and J lost 1; bases outside the gene matches: 7. The length of the CDR3 is 15 residues. Germline loops: CDR1 SGHRS, CDR2 YFSETQ. In DNA form, the CDR3 reads TGCGCCAGCAGCACCTGGACAGGGATGTCCTACGAGCAGTACTTC. This encodes CASSTWTGMSYEQYF.

This clone was picked up one time. The gene calls are TRBV6-4 and TRBJ1-5, with D possibly being TRBD1 (6 bases). The CDR3 sequence is 16 residues long. CDR1 is MRHNA and CDR2 is SNTAGT in the germline V gene. V dropped 0 bases and J dropped 5 bases, with 14 bases sitting between them. CDR3 region: CASSDSLTGRYQPQHF. CDR3 DNA sequence: TGTGCCAGCAGTGACTCCCTGACAGGAAGATATCAGCCCCAGCATTTT.

CDR3 DNA sequence: TGTGCCAGCAGTTTAAACATTGGGACAGGGGGCGAGCAGTACTTC. This codes for CASSLNIGTGGEQYF. The chain recombines TRBV27 with TRBJ2-7; TRBD1 matches 11 bases. The CDR3 covers 15 residues. Trimming took 2 bases from V and 6 from J; bases not matched to a gene: 6. Germline CDR1 is MNHEY and CDR2 is SMNVEV (reference sequence).

V gene TRBV7-8 combines with J gene TRBJ2-7; 7 positions match TRBD1. This CDR3 is 14 amino acids long. The germline CDR1 and CDR2 sequences are SGHVS and FQNEAQ. The trim removed 1 base at V and 2 bases at J, leaving 2 bases unmatched. CDR3: CASSLGGQPYEQYF. CDR3 nucleotides: TGTGCCAGCAGCTTAGGGGGACAGCCCTACGAGCAGTACTTC. Combining the CDR3 with reference TRBV7-8 and TRBJ2-7 gives the whole variable domain GAGVSQSPRYKVAKRGQDVALRCDPISGHVSLFWYQQALGQGPEFLTYFQNEAQLDKSGLPSDRFFAERPEGSVSTLKIQRTQQEDSAVYLCASSLGGQPYEQYFGPGTRLTVT.

Comment on this clone: This same CDR3 is encoded by further DNA sequences in the sample. The chain is built from TRBV27 and TRBJ2-7; D not resolved. This CDR3 is built from 13 residues. Trimming took 4 bases from V and 0 from J, leaving 7 bases between them. The germline V gene encodes CDR1 MNHEY and CDR2 SMNVEV (reference sequence). The CDR3 sequence: CASSSLSSYEQYF. Written as DNA, the CDR3 is TGTGCCAGCAGTTCTTTAAGCTCCTACGAGCAGTACTTC.

This rearrangement joins TRBV2 to TRBJ2-7, with TRBD2 matching over 12 bases. Germline V gives CDR1 SNHLY, CDR2 FYNNEI. V shed 6 bases and J 6 bases; nucleotides not matched to a gene: 6. This CDR3 spans 14 amino acids. In DNA form, the CDR3 reads TGTGCCAGCAGAGGACTAGCGGGAAATCTCGAGCAGTACTTC. It codes for CASRGLAGNLEQYF.

This chain links TRBV28 with TRBJ2-7; D is undetermined. V was clipped by 1 base and J by 3 bases, with 7 bases between them. This CDR3 is 13 amino acids long. The germline V gene encodes CDR1 MDHEN and CDR2 SYDVKM. The CDR3 region is CASSLSANYEQYF. The CDR3 DNA reads as TGTGCCAGCAGTTTATCGGCCAACTACGAGCAGTACTTC. Complete variable domain (other parts from reference TRBV28 and TRBJ2-7): DVKVTQSSRYLVKRTGEKVFLECVQDMDHENMFWYRQDPGLGLRLIYFSYDVKMKEKGDIPEGYSVSREKKERFSLILESASTNQTSMYLCASSLSANYEQYFGPGTRLTVT.

The rearrangement joins TRBV27 to TRBJ2-1; possibly TRBD1 for D (7 bases). V gave up 5 bases and J gave up 8 bases, with 19 bases separating them. The CDR3 is made up of 15 amino acids. Germline V CDR1 and CDR2: MNHEY, SMNVEV (reference sequence). The CDR3 coding sequence is TGTGCCAGCAGTAACCGGGACAGACTAGGTGATGAGCAGTTCTTC. It codes for CASSNRDRLGDEQFF.

The chain is built from TRBV28 and TRBJ2-2; 8 nucleotides line up with TRBD1. The germline V gene has CDR1 MDHEN and CDR2 SYDVKM. This CDR3 region has 15 residues. J gave up 5 bases and V 2 bases, and 4 bases lay outside the gene matches. The CDR3 sequence: CASSLQGALTGELFF. CDR3 coding DNA: TGTGCCAGCAGTTTACAGGGGGCTCTTACCGGGGAGCTGTTTTTT.

The chain combines TRBV9 with TRBJ2-5; 13 bases are shared with TRBD2. J gave up 5 bases and V 1 base, and 11 bases lay outside the gene matches. Germline V lookup: CDR1 SGDLS, CDR2 YYNGEE. This CDR3 spans 18 amino acids. The DNA of the CDR3 is TGTGCCAGCAGCGTATCCGGACTAGCGGGAGATGCGGGGGAGACCCAGTACTTC. Protein product: CASSVSGLAGDAGETQYF.

The chain links TRBV7-9 to TRBJ2-1; D ambiguous. The CDR3 covers 15 residues. Germline V gene lookup returns CDR1 SEHNR and CDR2 FQNEAQ (reference sequence). V lost 4 bases and J 0 bases, leaving 10 bases between the germline ends. CDR3 loop: CASSSTKSSYNEQFF. The CDR3 DNA is TGTGCCAGCAGCTCTACGAAGAGCTCCTACAATGAGCAGTTCTTC.

This chain uses TRBV5-4 with TRBJ2-5; TRBD2 matches at 7 bases. The CDR3 length is 15 residues. CDR1 SGHNT and CDR2 YYREEE come from the germline V gene (reference sequence). The V and J ends lost 0 bases and 5 bases, in that order; junction bases with no gene match: 7. CDR3: CASSLVSSGGETQYF. DNA of the CDR3: TGTGCCAGCAGCTTGGTCTCTAGCGGAGGCGAGACCCAGTACTTC.

V is TRBV28 and J is TRBJ2-2; 7 nucleotides line up with TRBD2. Germline V lookup: CDR1 MDHEN, CDR2 SYDVKM. This CDR3 region has 18 residues. V lost 5 bases and J lost 2; bases outside the gene matches: 14. The CDR3 is CASSPLNSLAYNTGELFF. In DNA, the CDR3 is TGTGCCAGCAGTCCGCTAAACTCACTAGCGTACAACACCGGGGAGCTGTTTTTT.

The chain has TRBV15 and TRBJ2-2; tentative D call: TRBD2 (6 bases). V was clipped by 0 bases and J by 1 base, with 12 bases between them. CDR3 length equals 17 residues. The germline CDR1 and CDR2 sequences are LNHNV and YYDKDF (reference sequence). The CDR3 loop reads CATSRDRLSGNTGELFF. The CDR3, as DNA: TGTGCCACCAGCAGAGATCGCCTTAGCGGGAACACCGGGGAGCTGTTTTTT.

The chain combines TRBV7-9 with TRBJ2-7; D not resolved. V lost 6 bases to trimming and J lost 6 bases, with 15 bases between them. In germline, CDR1 is SEHNR, CDR2 FQNEAQ (reference sequence). The CDR3 contains 13 residues. CDR3 in amino acids: CASSSIERVEQYF. DNA of the CDR3: TGTGCCAGCAGTTCTATCGAAAGGGTCGAGCAGTACTTC.

J is TRBJ1-1 and V is TRBV5-5; D gene uncertain. Germline V lookup: CDR1 SGHKS, CDR2 YYEKEE (reference sequence). This CDR3 comprises 14 residues. Trimming pared 0 bases from V and 8 bases from J, leaving 14 bases between. The CDR3, as DNA: TGTGCCAGCAGCTTGGTAGTGGGCAGGTTGGAAGCTTTCTTT. Its translation: CASSLVVGRLEAFF.

The chain couples TRBV28 to TRBJ2-2; maybe TRBD2 (5 bases). The CDR3 loop spans 16 amino acids. Trimming took off 1 base at V and 0 bases at J, with 9 bases between the two ends. Germline V gene lookup returns CDR1 MDHEN and CDR2 SYDVKM. The CDR3 DNA sequence: TGTGCCAGCAGTTTATTTCGGGGTTCGAACACCGGGGAGCTGTTTTTT. Its translation: CASSLFRGSNTGELFF.